Shown below are 5 T cell receptor beta chains from a single sample sequenced in a study of T-cell reconstitution after alpha-beta-depleted transplantation in children. The TCRbeta library was prepared with unique molecular identifiers. From the PCR reads, TCRdb called clonotypes with MiXCR, one entry per CDR3 protein. The repertoire holds some 260,000 distinct CDR3 sequences, with 24% as singletons. The source material was PBMCs, mostly from graft donor cells, sampled 360 days after TCRalphabeta/CD19-depleted stem cell transplant. Receptors were obtained from a female patient aged 2-15 years who had a stem cell transplant for congenital amegakaryocytic thrombocytopenia, so the T cells may come from the graft donor.

The chain employs TRBV12-3 or TRBV12-4 and TRBJ2-1, with 11 bases identical to TRBD2. The length of the CDR3 is 15 residues. Germline trimming cut 6 bases from V and 4 bases from J; bases unmatched to any gene: 5. In nucleotides, the CDR3 is TGTGCCAGCAGAACCTGGACTAGCGGGTACAATGAGCAGTTCTTC. This sequence encodes CASRTWTSGYNEQFF.

The CDR3 sequence: CASTPRLQYEQYF. In DNA form, the CDR3 reads TGTGCCAGCACCCCCCGATTACAATACGAGCAGTACTTC. The chain recombines TRBV6-2 or TRBV6-3 with TRBJ2-7; the D is unclear. V lost 7 bases and J lost 4, with 14 bases in between. CDR1 and CDR2 from the germline V gene are MNHEY and SVGEGT. This CDR3 has 13 residues.

This clonotype was detected only a few times. The gene calls are TRBV12-3 or TRBV12-4 and TRBJ2-1; tentatively, D is TRBD1 (5 bases). This CDR3 is 16 amino acids long. Deletions cut 6 bases from V and 6 bases from J, with 21 bases between. The CDR3: CASSRNQGIWSNEQFF. CDR3 bases: TGTGCCAGCAGCCGAAACCAGGGTATTTGGAGCAATGAGCAGTTCTTC.

This clonotype was counted between two and nine times. The CDR3: CSARGFPAGLNEKLFF. In nucleotides, the CDR3 is TGCAGTGCTAGAGGATTTCCCGCAGGCCTTAATGAAAAACTGTTTTTT. The chain uses TRBV20-1 and TRBJ1-4; D call uncertain. The germline V and J ends were trimmed by 1 base and 4 bases, with 16 bases remaining between them. Germline loops: CDR1 DFQATT, CDR2 SNEGSKA (reference sequence). CDR3 length equals 16 residues.

In the case of this clonotype: A junction end diverges from the germline sequence, so it may reflect a read error. The rearrangement uses TRBV7-9 and TRBJ1-2; TRBD1 matches at 7 bases. The V gene's germline CDR1 is SEHNR and CDR2 FQNEAQ (reference sequence). The CDR3 extends over 14 amino acids. CDR3 protein: CASSLTRQGYDYTF. CDR3 DNA: TGTGCCAGCAGTCTTACGAGACAGGGATATGACTACACCTTC.